Below, 4 T cell receptor beta chains from the same sample are listed, as sequenced in a study of OX40 agonist ivuxolimab in advanced cancers. Data came from immunoSEQ multiplex PCR; TCRdb stores just in-frame clones and leaves some out. In the table there are 57,000 or so clones, 85% to 95% of which are singletons. The sample was CD4+ or CD8+ T cells sorted from blood, taken in a trial of the OX40 agonist ivuxolimab. The receptors were sampled from an adult with an advanced solid tumor such as melanoma, head and neck, liver or kidney cancer.

J is TRBJ2-1 and V is TRBV7-9; D call uncertain. This CDR3 has 12 amino acids. With 1 base removed from V and 4 bases from J, the gap between germline ends came to 2 bases. Germline assignment: CDR1 SEHNR and CDR2 FQNEAQ (reference sequence). Written as DNA, the CDR3 is TGTGCCAGCAGCTTAGGTTACAATGAGCAGTTCTTC. This translates into CASSLGYNEQFF.

The J gene is TRBJ2-7, the V gene TRBV5-6; 11 nucleotides align to TRBD2. The CDR3 is 17 amino acids. Germline V gene sequence: CDR1 SGHDT, CDR2 YYEEEE. V was clipped by 1 base and J by 4 bases; unmatched bases: 10. The CDR3 sequence is CASSLRGKGLADYEQYF. The CDR3 nucleotides read TGTGCCAGCAGCTTGAGGGGTAAGGGACTAGCGGATTACGAGCAGTACTTC. Together with reference TRBV5-6 and TRBJ2-7, the CDR3 gives the full variable domain: DAGVTQSPTHLIKTRGQQVTLRCSPKSGHDTVSWYQQALGQGPQFIFQYYEEEERQRGNFPDRFSGHQFPNYSSELNVNALLLGDSALYLCASSLRGKGLADYEQYFGPGTRLTVT.

The CDR3 nucleotides are TGTGCCAGCAGTTTATTCCGGGACTCCCGACGGCCCCAGCATTTT. Translated, it gives CASSLFRDSRRPQHF. The J gene is TRBJ1-5, the V gene TRBV28, with D perhaps TRBD1 (5 bases). Germline lookup yields CDR1 MDHEN and CDR2 SYDVKM. This CDR3 region has 15 residues. V was shortened by 1 base and J by 9 bases, with 16 bases between the two germline ends.

The chain employs TRBV7-2 and TRBJ1-2; 7 positions agree with TRBD1. The CDR3 is 19 amino acids. With V trimmed by 1 base and J by 1 base, 15 bases remained unmatched. Germline values: CDR1 SGHTA, CDR2 FQGNSA. CDR3 protein: CASSLGGHRRQGDNYGYTF. DNA for the CDR3: TGTGCCAGCAGCTTAGGGGGGCATCGGAGACAGGGAGATAACTATGGCTACACCTTC.